One sample yielded the 12 T cell receptor beta chains listed below, sequenced in a study of cytotoxic CD8 clonotypes in ibrutinib-treated CLL. Measured with immunoSEQ multiplex PCR; TCRdb has only the in-frame clones, and not every one. The data show roughly 15,000 clones, about 61% seen once. Sequencing used PBMCs, obtained before ibrutinib treatment. The origin of the receptors is a human donor with chronic lymphocytic leukemia.

V usage is TRBV20-1 and J usage is TRBJ2-1; the D is unclear. The CDR3 loop spans 11 amino acids. Germline CDR1 and CDR2: DFQATT and SNEGSKA (reference sequence). The V end lost 2 bases, the J end lost 8 bases, and 7 bases lay between the germline ends. This chain's CDR3 is CSARIMHEQFF. DNA for the CDR3: TGCAGTGCTAGAATCATGCATGAGCAGTTCTTC.

The V and J genes are TRBV19 and TRBJ2-5, with D possibly matching TRBD2 (5 bases). Germline assignment: CDR1 LNHDA and CDR2 SQIVND (reference sequence). This CDR3 spans 16 amino acids. V dropped 3 bases and J dropped 5 bases, with 19 bases sitting between them. The CDR3 loop is CASSIREGVNGETQYF. Written as DNA, the CDR3 is TGTGCCAGTAGTATCCGGGAAGGAGTTAATGGGGAGACCCAGTACTTC.

This clone has just a few counts. The J gene is TRBJ1-5, the V gene TRBV2; 10 bases are a match to TRBD1. CDR3 length: 15 amino acids. The V gene's germline CDR1 is SNHLY and CDR2 FYNNEI. V trimming: 7 bases; J trimming: 6 bases; junction bases outside the gene matches: 9. CDR3 region: CASKEETGGFQPQHF. CDR3 in DNA: TGTGCCAGCAAAGAAGAGACAGGGGGCTTTCAGCCCCAGCATTTT.

The CDR3 bases are TGTGCCAGCAGCGCTCGATATACAGGGGGCTCATCAACTGCCTCCTACGAGCAGTACTTC. Residues: CASSARYTGGSSTASYEQYF. The rearrangement links TRBV27 to TRBJ2-7; 9 bases are a match to TRBD1. The germline V gene has CDR1 MNHEY and CDR2 SMNVEV (reference sequence). The CDR3 loop spans 20 amino acids. V was pared by 6 bases and J by 0 bases, with 21 bases of the junction left unmatched.

This clone was seen only a few times. This chain joins TRBV20-1 and TRBJ1-2, with D hard to call. Germline assignment: CDR1 DFQATT and CDR2 SNEGSKA (reference sequence). The germline V and J ends were trimmed by 7 bases and 5 bases, with 5 bases remaining between them. The CDR3 loop spans 9 amino acids. The CDR3 loop is CSEGYGYTF. The DNA for the CDR3 is TGCAGTGAGGGTTATGGCTACACCTTC.

V is TRBV28 and J is TRBJ2-5; the match to TRBD2 covers 9 bases. The CDR3 consists of 14 residues. Germline trimming cut 5 bases from V and 5 bases from J; bases unmatched to any gene: 6. Germline CDR1 is MDHEN and CDR2 is SYDVKM. The CDR3 is CASSQAGGSETQYF. CDR3 nucleotide sequence: TGTGCCAGCAGTCAAGCGGGAGGCAGCGAGACCCAGTACTTC.

The chain is built from TRBV7-9 and TRBJ2-6, with TRBD1 as a possible D gene (6 bases). Germline V gene lookup returns CDR1 SEHNR and CDR2 FQNEAQ (reference sequence). The CDR3 is made up of 19 amino acids. The V end was cut by 5 bases, the J end by 0 bases, with 20 bases between. The CDR3 reads CASSPRPGTLSSGANVLTF. CDR3 nucleotide sequence: TGTGCCAGCAGCCCCCGTCCCGGGACACTAAGCTCTGGGGCCAACGTCCTGACTTTC.

The chain combines TRBV27 with TRBJ2-7; possibly TRBD1 for D (6 bases). Germline values: CDR1 MNHEY, CDR2 SMNVEV (reference sequence). This CDR3 is built from 15 residues. The V gene lost 5 bases and the J gene lost 7 bases, with 21 bases spanning the gap. CDR3 sequence: CASSLIATGRWEQYF. The CDR3 coding sequence is TGTGCCAGCAGTCTAATCGCTACAGGGCGCTGGGAGCAGTACTTC.

This chain uses TRBV27 with TRBJ2-2; TRBD1 might be the D (5 bases). The CDR3 covers 15 residues. Trimming shortened V by 5 bases and J by 0 bases, and 10 bases separated the two germline ends. Germline values: CDR1 MNHEY, CDR2 SMNVEV (reference sequence). CDR3: CASSPRTPNTGELFF. The CDR3 DNA sequence: TGTGCCAGCAGTCCCCGGACACCGAACACCGGGGAGCTGTTTTTT.

This chain connects TRBV28 to TRBJ1-2; no reliable D call. CDR1 is MDHEN and CDR2 is SYDVKM in the germline V gene. V lost 2 bases and J 4 bases, leaving 14 bases between the germline ends. This CDR3 contains 15 residues. CDR3 region: CASSLPGADLYGYTF. The CDR3 nucleotides are TGTGCCAGCAGTTTACCGGGTGCGGATCTCTATGGCTACACCTTC.

This clone was counted a single time. The chain recombines TRBV27 with TRBJ2-1, with 11 bases identical to TRBD2. The V segment lost 5 bases and the J segment 6 bases; nucleotides outside the gene matches: 3. This CDR3 spans 14 amino acids. CDR1 is MNHEY and CDR2 is SMNVEV in the germline V gene (reference sequence). CDR3: CASSRLAGLNEQFF. The CDR3 DNA follows: TGTGCCAGCAGTCGACTAGCGGGACTCAATGAGCAGTTCTTC.

This clone has only a few counts. This chain uses TRBV19 with TRBJ2-3; weak D call: TRBD2 (6 bases). This CDR3 comprises 18 residues. Germline V gene lookup returns CDR1 LNHDA and CDR2 SQIVND (reference sequence). V was cut by 0 bases and J by 2 bases, with 18 bases left in between. The CDR3 DNA reads TGTGCCAGTAGTATAGATCAGGCGGGGTTCTCCGCCACAGATACGCAGTATTTT. Residues: CASSIDQAGFSATDTQYF.